This T cell receptor beta chain was observed in a study of blood T cells in healthy people across ages. CDR1 is SGHVS, CDR2 FQNEAQ, per germline. The germline V and J ends were trimmed by 5 bases and 0 bases, with 14 bases remaining between them. The CDR3 has 15 residues. The second PCR ran about 6 to 11 cycles with a sample-barcoded 5' primer and J-beta primers. Using its own MiXCR run on the 5' RACE reads, TCRdb lists one record per CDR3 protein. The sample holds approximately 790,000 distinct CDR3 sequences, around 62% seen once. The clonotype originates from a young man in good health. This rearrangement joins TRBV7-8 to TRBJ2-7, with a weak D call TRBD1 (5 bases). The material sequenced was blood. CDR3 protein: CASSPDTTSSYEQYF. DNA of the CDR3: TGTGCCAGCAGCCCGGACACTACGAGCTCCTACGAGCAGTACTTC.